This T cell receptor (beta chain) was identified during a study of shared clonotypes between healthy human individuals (dated by TCRdb to 2018 to 2020). Background for the entire study: The cohort comprised a couple of women and a few men aged 18 to 49 years. The study deeply sequenced blood TCR repertoires of about 5 healthy adults to estimate repertoire size and the extent of clonotype sharing between individuals. Between about 0.94 and 8.9 billion PBMCs per donor were obtained by leukapheresis. To increase sequencing depth and limit assay-specific biases, different laboratories used diverse techniques to prepare libraries and sequence TCR repertoires. Results and caveats for the whole study, not just this receptor: Pairwise subsampling led to the expectation that sequencing depth would affect the degree of clonotype sharing among donors. Because the study included a small number of donors, the genetic and exposure-history diversity represented was limited. Sampling was limited to blood, and TCR repertoires in tissue likely differ from TCR repertoires in blood.

The donors were healthy, HIV-negative adults with no recently reported acute infections or vaccinations. All donors were Caucasian adults living in Nashville, Tennessee, USA. For unsorted samples, tens of millions of PBMCs were counted, and genomic DNA was extracted using the QIAamp DNA Blood Mini kit. After blood collection by leukapheresis, PBMCs were isolated using Ficoll-Histopaque density gradient centrifugation and then cryopreserved in the vapor phase of liquid nitrogen. Concerning this clone itself: It has no known antigen specificity. No much larger clone exists at a distance of one base, and base qualities are not known.

Using the deep immunoSEQ assay, multiplex PCR amplified TCR CDR3 regions from genomic DNA. Genomic DNA extracted from each cell subset was distributed evenly over all wells of several immunoSEQ 96-well plates, and each plate served as one replicate. For unsorted PBMC, each replicate PCR was loaded with roughly 0.3 ug genomic DNA, equivalent to 30,000 or so T cell genomes. Unsorted PBMC genomic DNA was sequenced across ten immunoSEQ deep assay plates. Purified libraries were quantified with a Qubit 3.0 fluorometer, sized on a Bioanalyzer 2100, and re-quantified with the KAPA Library Quantification kit. A separate single-read 150-cycle Illumina NextSeq 550 flow cell was used to sequence each immunoSEQ 96-well plate. In the original analysis: Because the immunoSEQ output included only junctional sequences and no quality scores, the filtering could not be the same as the filtering used for full-length reads. To assign V/J genes and CDR3, sequences were annotated against IMGT germline references using PyIR, a Python wrapper for IgBLAST v1.9. Any read was removed if the V/J assignment was weak (E-value above 1e-6), the CDR3 was missing, or the read contained stop codons, out-of-frame junctions, or ambiguous translated residues. A V3J clonotype was defined by an identical inferred V gene, J gene, and CDR3 amino acid sequence. Percentage overlap between repertoires was calculated by dividing the number of shared unique clonotypes by the size of the smaller repertoire. Repertoire richness was assessed with RTK rarefaction, the Chao1 estimator, and Recon v2.1 estimates of unobserved clonotypes. TCRdb holds this immuneACCESS table with in-frame rearrangements only. Some clones are missing; in checked studies, unresolved V genes explain under half, and the rest has no known cause. From that table come the V and J calls and clone size; the DNA was used to work out D and trimming. The sample contains 400,000 to 550,000 clones, less than 80% of them found a single time. The ten largest account for about 12% of the sample.

This clonotype was sampled from a woman in her thirties or forties in good health. Some clones in this sample may be carry-over from other donors' samples. The sequenced sample was PBMCs.

CDR3 sequence: CASSTLSGRTYNEQFF. The bases are TGTGCCAGTAGTACCCTGAGCGGGAGAACCTACAATGAGCAGTTCTTC. The sequence is built from TRBV19 and TRBJ2-1; 8 central bases correspond to TRBD2. Taken from the germline V gene (reference sequence), the CDR1 and CDR2 loops are LNHDA and SQIVND. Measured from the cysteine to the phenylalanine, the CDR3 is 16 residues long. The retained sequence is limited to the CDR3, 48 bases, with the frame set at the first base. Relative to germline, V is missing 4 bases and J is missing 2 bases, with 7 bases of the junction outside any gene match.